One sample yielded the 11 T cell receptor beta chains listed below, sequenced in a study of CD8+CD57+ T cells in acquired aplastic anemia. Genomic DNA, serving as template, underwent TCR beta VDJ and CDR3 profiling. MiXCR, run by TCRdb on the reads, gives a single entry per CDR3 protein. The sample lists 400,000 to 600,000 distinct CDR3 sequences, 25% to 40% occurring once. For sequencing, patients were chosen who had shown expansion of CD8+CD57+ cells by flow cytometry. Sequenced: sorted CD4+, CD8+, or CD8+CD57+ T cells (not recorded which) from PBMCs. All receptors derive from a human donor with aplastic anemia.

Concerning this clonotype: A single base separates this from a much larger clone, so it may be a read error. This rearrangement joins TRBV24-1 to TRBJ2-1; maybe TRBD2 (5 bases). The CDR3 consists of 15 residues. The germline gives CDR1 KGHDR, CDR2 SFDVKD. CDR3 bases: TGTGACACCAGTGCAGCGGACCTCTCCTACAATGAGCAGTTCTTC. It encodes CDTSAADLSYNEQFF.

This clonotype was recorded at least ten times. The V gene is TRBV29-1, the J gene TRBJ1-1, with D unclear. From germline, CDR1 is SQVTM and CDR2 ANQGSEA. There are 10 residues in the CDR3. With 6 bases removed from V and 1 base from J, the gap between germline ends came to 3 bases. The CDR3: CSVRNTEAFF. In DNA, the CDR3 is TGCAGCGTGAGGAACACTGAAGCTTTCTTT.

The CDR3 DNA sequence: TGTGCCACCAGTGCCAAAGACAGTTACTATGGCTACACCTTC. As protein: CATSAKDSYYGYTF. The chain combines TRBV24-1 with TRBJ1-2, with TRBD1 as a possible D gene (5 bases). The CDR3 is made up of 14 amino acids. V lost 5 bases to trimming and J lost 3 bases, with 12 bases between them. CDR1 and CDR2 (germline): KGHDR, SFDVKD.

This chain joins TRBV24-1 and TRBJ1-4; maybe TRBD1 (6 bases). CDR1 is KGHDR, CDR2 SFDVKD, per germline. This CDR3 is 21 amino acids long. V was pared by 7 bases and J by 0 bases, with 29 bases between. This chain's CDR3 is CATSQTRAVTGWVSTNEKLFF. DNA for the CDR3: TGTGCCACCAGCCAGACGAGGGCAGTTACAGGGTGGGTATCAACTAATGAAAAACTGTTTTTT.

On this clonotype: Its ends do not fully match the called genes, so a read error is possible. CDR3 nucleotide sequence: TGTGCCAGCAGCGTATCCGGGACTAGTGACAATGGGCAGTTCTTC. Protein: CASSVSGTSDNGQFF. The chain is built from TRBV9 and TRBJ2-1, with 8 bases aligning to TRBD2. The germline V gene has CDR1 SGDLS and CDR2 YYNGEE. CDR3 length equals 15 residues.

The chain links TRBV6-1 to TRBJ2-1; either TRBD1 or TRBD2 may supply D (5 bases each). The ends were cut back, 8 bases at V and 4 bases at J, with 12 bases in the middle. This CDR3 is built from 13 residues. Germline loops: CDR1 MNHNS, CDR2 SASEGT. CDR3 nucleotide sequence: TGTGCCAGCGGGACCGGGGCATACAATGAGCAGTTCTTC. Protein sequence: CASGTGAYNEQFF.

Concerning this clonotype itself: At one of its ends the junction is not consistent with the germline gene, which may arise from a read error. This chain connects TRBV12-3 or TRBV12-4 to TRBJ2-1; 10 bases align to TRBD2. This CDR3 is built from 15 residues. CDR3 in DNA: TGTGCCAGCAGTCACCCTAGCGGGAGATCACTAAAGGTCCTCTTC. As protein: CASSHPSGRSLKVLF.

This clonotype was picked up many times. The chain employs TRBV20-1 and TRBJ1-2; 9 bases fit TRBD1. CDR1 is DFQATT, CDR2 SNEGSKA, per germline (reference sequence). This CDR3 is built from 13 residues. Losses at the gene ends were 5 bases for V and 7 bases for J; bases not matched to a gene: 8. The CDR3 sequence is CSAGGQGGVGYTF. In nucleotides, the CDR3 is TGCAGTGCTGGGGGACAGGGAGGGGTTGGCTACACCTTC.

Details on this clonotype: At one end the junction does not follow the germline gene, possibly because of a read error. The V gene is TRBV3-1, the J gene TRBJ1-5; 9 nucleotides agree with TRBD1. The CDR3 has 14 residues. Per the germline V gene, CDR1 is LGHDT and CDR2 is YNNKEL (reference sequence). Written as DNA, the CDR3 is TGTGCCAGCGGCCAAGGCGGACAGGGGCAGCCCCAGCATTTT. This codes for CASGQGGQGQPQHF. Based on the CDR3 plus reference TRBV3-1 and TRBJ1-5, the full variable domain is DTAVSQTPKYLVTQMGNDKSIKCEQNLGHDTMYWYKQDSKKFLKIMFSYNNKELIINETVPNRFSPKSPDKAHLNLHINSLELGDSAVYFCASGQGGQGQPQHFGDGTRLSIL.

The chain uses TRBV20-1 and TRBJ2-1, with D tentatively TRBD2 (6 bases). The V gene lost 3 bases and the J gene lost 9 bases, with 9 bases spanning the gap. The CDR3 totals 11 residues. The germline gives CDR1 DFQATT, CDR2 SNEGSKA (reference sequence). Here the CDR3 DNA reads TGCAGTGCTAGGGGGGGTAGTGAGCAGTTCTTC. Its protein is CSARGGSEQFF.

This chain links TRBV20-1 with TRBJ1-1, with 8 bases lining up with TRBD1. Trimming removed 3 bases from V and 8 bases from J; junction bases left unmatched: 11. Germline CDR1 is DFQATT and CDR2 is SNEGSKA (reference sequence). CDR3 size: 14 residues. The CDR3 spells CSARSPGGAREAFF. DNA of the CDR3: TGCAGTGCTAGGTCTCCAGGGGGCGCTAGAGAAGCTTTCTTT.